One sample yielded the 20 T cell receptor beta chains listed below, sequenced in a study of Ad26.COV2.S vaccination and SARS-CoV-2 variants. The method was immunoSEQ multiplex PCR; TCRdb's version includes in-frame clones alone and lacks a portion of them. The table records just over 350,000 clones, about 90% of them present only once. The starting material was peripheral blood, obtained after recovery from COVID-19. The receptor set was obtained from a human donor who had recovered from COVID-19.

The rearrangement links TRBV4-3 to TRBJ1-3; tentatively, D is TRBD1 (6 bases). The CDR3 sequence is 15 residues long. CDR1 is LGHNA and CDR2 is YSLEER in the germline V gene. V was pared by 4 bases and J by 2 bases, with 12 bases between. The CDR3 DNA reads TGCGCCAGCAGCCGCGGACAGTCCACTGGAAACACCATATATTTT. Translating it yields CASSRGQSTGNTIYF.

V gene TRBV21-1 combines with J gene TRBJ2-5; whether TRBD1, the table's D call, matches the DNA was not checked. TRBV21-1 is a recognized pseudogene. The CDR3 is 13 amino acids. The CDR3 region is CASSDVRVETQYF. In DNA form, the CDR3 reads TGTGCCAGCAGCGACGTCAGGGTTGAGACCCAGTACTTC.

V usage is TRBV29-1 and J usage is TRBJ2-5, with D possibly matching TRBD1 (6 bases). Germline CDR1 reads SQVTM; CDR2 reads ANQGSEA. The V gene lost 2 bases and the J gene lost 2 bases, with 6 bases spanning the gap. This CDR3 is built from 12 residues. The CDR3 region has the DNA TGCAGCGTTGAAACAGGGCAAGAGACCCAGTACTTC. This translates into CSVETGQETQYF.

The V call is TRBV10-1, the J call TRBJ1-4; no clear D gene. V was pared by 0 bases and J by 0 bases, with 2 bases between. The CDR3 loop spans 14 amino acids. Germline values: CDR1 WNHNN, CDR2 SYGVQD (reference sequence). In nucleotides, the CDR3 is TGCGCCAGCAGTGAGTCGTCAACTAATGAAAAACTGTTTTTT. This codes for CASSESSTNEKLFF.

The count of this clone is one. The gene calls are TRBV13 and TRBJ2-7; 10 bases are shared with TRBD1. Germline V gives CDR1 PRHDT, CDR2 FYEKMQ (reference sequence). J lost 3 bases, V lost 5 bases, and 4 bases had no gene match. The CDR3 length is 14 residues. The CDR3 region is CASSNRDRGYEQYF. Here the CDR3 DNA reads TGTGCCAGCAGCAACCGGGACAGGGGCTACGAGCAGTACTTC. Drawing the rest from reference TRBV13 and TRBJ2-7, the complete variable domain is AAGVIQSPRHLIKEKRETATLKCYPIPRHDTVYWYQQGPGQDPQFLISFYEKMQSDKGSIPDRFSAQQFSDYHSELNMSSLELGDSALYFCASSNRDRGYEQYFGPGTRLTVT.

This clone was detected once. The gene calls are TRBV29-1 and TRBJ1-2, with D possibly TRBD1 on 6 matching bases. The CDR3 has 11 amino acids. Trimming stripped 6 bases from V and 8 bases from J, with 13 bases between. Germline lookup yields CDR1 SQVTM and CDR2 ANQGSEA. The CDR3 loop reads CSVNRVRGYTF. Written as DNA, the CDR3 is TGCAGCGTGAACAGGGTGCGGGGCTACACCTTC.

The gene calls are TRBV6-5 and TRBJ2-7; the match to TRBD1 covers 8 bases. V shed 7 bases and J 5 bases; nucleotides not matched to a gene: 13. This CDR3 spans 15 amino acids. CDR1 is MNHEY and CDR2 is SVGAGI in the germline V gene. The CDR3 DNA sequence: TGTGCCAGCAAAAATTTGGACAGGGTTCAAAACGAGCAGTACTTC. Its translation: CASKNLDRVQNEQYF.

The gene calls are TRBV19 and TRBJ1-6, with D unclear. V was shortened by 3 bases and J by 7 bases, with 7 bases between the two germline ends. Looked up from germline, CDR1 is LNHDA and CDR2 is SQIVND (reference sequence). The CDR3 sequence is 13 residues long. CDR3 coding DNA: TGTGCCAGTAGTATCTCCCAGAATTCACCCCTCCACTTT. Translated: CASSISQNSPLHF.

The chain uses TRBV27 and TRBJ1-2; 7 bases are a match to TRBD1. Per germline, CDR1 MNHEY and CDR2 SMNVEV (reference sequence). Losses at the gene ends were 5 bases for V and 8 bases for J; bases not matched to a gene: 8. This CDR3 is 13 amino acids long. CDR3 coding DNA: TGTGCCAGCAGTGCGAACAGGGGTCAGGGCTACACCTTC. This gives the protein CASSANRGQGYTF.

This chain connects TRBV5-1 to TRBJ1-5; D might be TRBD1 (5 bases). Germline V gene lookup returns CDR1 SGHRS and CDR2 YFSETQ. The CDR3 length is 15 residues. V was shortened by 1 base and J by 4 bases, with 12 bases between the two germline ends. The CDR3 loop reads CASSLSGKLNQPQHF. CDR3 bases: TGCGCCAGCAGCTTGTCAGGGAAGCTGAATCAGCCCCAGCATTTT.

The gene calls are TRBV9 and TRBJ2-3; the D is unclear. CDR1 and CDR2 (germline): SGDLS, YYNGEE. The ends were cut back, 4 bases at V and 6 bases at J, with 3 bases in the middle. The length of the CDR3 is 10 residues. CDR3 residues: CASSSDTQYF. In DNA, the CDR3 is TGTGCCAGCAGCTCGGATACGCAGTATTTT.

The chain carries TRBV5-1 and TRBJ2-1; TRBD1 aligns across 8 bases. Germline CDR1 and CDR2: SGHRS and YFSETQ. The ends lost 4 bases at V and 8 bases at J; junction bases unmatched: 11. The CDR3 totals 15 residues. Written as DNA, the CDR3 is TGCGCCAGCAGCACGGAGGGACAGGTAGTGGATGAGCAGTTCTTC. Residues: CASSTEGQVVDEQFF.

This rearrangement joins TRBV11-2 to TRBJ1-1; D unclear. The CDR3 runs to 13 residues. Looked up from germline, CDR1 is SGHAT and CDR2 is FQNNGV. V lost 0 bases to trimming and J lost 6 bases, with 8 bases between them. CDR3 coding DNA: TGTGCCAGCAGCTTAGACCGGGGTTCTGAAGCTTTCTTT. Its protein is CASSLDRGSEAFF.

The chain has TRBV20-1 and TRBJ1-2; D unclear. The CDR3 is 10 amino acids. Germline CDR1 reads DFQATT; CDR2 reads SNEGSKA (reference sequence). V was pared by 4 bases and J by 7 bases, with 7 bases between. CDR3 bases: TGCAGTGCTAAGGTCCCTGGCTACACCTTC. Its translation is CSAKVPGYTF.

This chain links TRBV27 with TRBJ1-3; no firm D call. Germline lookup yields CDR1 MNHEY and CDR2 SMNVEV (reference sequence). V gave up 11 bases and J gave up 2 bases, with 13 bases separating them. CDR3 length equals 13 residues. The chain's CDR3 is CAAQVETGNTIYF. The CDR3 coding sequence is TGTGCCGCCCAGGTGGAGACTGGAAACACCATATATTTT.

The V call is TRBV5-1, the J call TRBJ2-1, with D possibly matching TRBD2 (5 bases). V lost 0 bases and J lost 0, with 13 bases in between. Germline V gene lookup returns CDR1 SGHRS and CDR2 YFSETQ. This CDR3 comprises 17 residues. The chain's CDR3 is CASSLVGIPSSYNEQFF. CDR3 sequence (DNA): TGCGCCAGCAGCTTGGTCGGGATTCCAAGCTCCTACAATGAGCAGTTCTTC.

This chain connects TRBV7-8 to TRBJ2-2; 7 bases agree with TRBD1. Trimming cost V 5 bases and J 4 bases; bases outside gene matches: 13. The CDR3 runs to 17 residues. Germline V gene data show CDR1 as SGHVS and CDR2 as FQNEAQ. The CDR3 is CASSIVPGQYSTGELFF. The CDR3 nucleotides read TGTGCCAGCAGCATCGTACCGGGACAGTATAGCACCGGGGAGCTGTTTTTT.

The gene calls are TRBV30 and TRBJ1-1; no clear D gene. Between the trimmed V and J ends, which lost 1 base and 1 base, there was a span of 10 bases. This CDR3 is 14 amino acids long. Per germline, CDR1 GTSNPN and CDR2 SVGIG (reference sequence). In DNA, the CDR3 is TGTGCCTGGAGTGACAAGACTGGGAACACTGAAGCTTTCTTT. Translation: CAWSDKTGNTEAFF.

The rearrangement uses TRBV7-9 and TRBJ2-7; D is tentatively TRBD1 or TRBD2 (5 bases each). From germline, CDR1 is SEHNR and CDR2 FQNEAQ (reference sequence). V gave up 3 bases and J gave up 6 bases, with 21 bases separating them. The CDR3 totals 16 residues. The CDR3 coding sequence is TGTGCCAGCAGCTTTGGCGACGGGGCCAAACGGGGCGAGCAGTACTTC. Protein product: CASSFGDGAKRGEQYF.

The chain links TRBV6-1 to TRBJ2-1, with 9 nucleotides matching TRBD2. V dropped 4 bases and J dropped 6; count of bases not matched to a gene: 10. The germline gives CDR1 MNHNS, CDR2 SASEGT. The CDR3 extends over 16 amino acids. CDR3 bases: TGTGCCAGCAGTGCGTATCTAGCGGGGCAATTCAATGAGCAGTTCTTC. The encoded protein is CASSAYLAGQFNEQFF.